This TCR beta chain was observed in a study of blood T cells in healthy people across ages. Study findings and constraints: A conclusive naive versus antigen-experienced comparison was prevented by the unsorted PBMCs.

The second PCR ran about 7 to 12 cycles with a sample-barcoded 5' primer and J-beta primers. One entry per CDR3 protein, called by TCRdb with MiXCR from the 5' RACE reads. The sample records 1.5 million to 2 million distinct CDR3 sequences, roughly 32% being singletons. Isolation of PBMCs gave at least 7 million cells per sample. About this clonotype: Antigen specificity is unknown.

Germline CDR1 WSHSY, CDR2 SAAADI. Trimming took 9 bases from V and 2 from J; bases not matched to a gene: 8. The CDR3 is made up of 14 amino acids. The clonotype comes from a woman aged 25 to 39 in good health. The rearrangement links TRBV10-2 to TRBJ2-7, with TRBD1 identical over 9 bases. The sample was blood. CDR3 amino acids: CASRTGQGTYEQYF. The CDR3 coding sequence is TGCGCCAGTCGAACGGGACAGGGTACCTACGAGCAGTACTTC.